These T cell receptor beta chains were read from a single sample in a study of blood T cell repertoires in COVID-19. Assay: immunoSEQ multiplex PCR; the TCRdb copy retains only in-frame clones and omits some. The data contain about 56,000 clones, 89% of them singletons. The specimen was peripheral blood. Source of these receptors: a woman in her sixties with COVID-19, enrolled during active disease. CDR3s include the opening cysteine and the closing phenylalanine or tryptophan. Each record gives: clone size, V gene, D gene, J gene, CDR3 protein. D genes are given only for firm matches. Expanded clones get a size class; other rows say once, few or many, or leave the size out.

clone_size: .
v_call: TRBV2
d_call: TRBD2
j_call: TRBJ2-3
cdr3_aa: CASSEYGAGGPATQYF

clone_size: few
v_call: TRBV3-1/TRBV3-2
d_call: .
j_call: TRBJ2-3
cdr3_aa: CASSHTTPNTQYF

clone_size: .
v_call: TRBV24-1
d_call: TRBD2
j_call: TRBJ2-3
cdr3_aa: CATSLSGASTDTQYF

clone_size: .
v_call: TRBV27
d_call: .
j_call: TRBJ1-5
cdr3_aa: CASSTSRGSNQPQHF

clone_size: .
v_call: TRBV5-1
d_call: .
j_call: TRBJ2-2
cdr3_aa: CASSLVQGGDNTGELFF

clone_size: .
v_call: TRBV19
d_call: .
j_call: TRBJ1-2
cdr3_aa: CASRAGTPYGYTF

clone_size: .
v_call: TRBV11-2
d_call: .
j_call: TRBJ2-2
cdr3_aa: CASSLVGTSVTGELFF

clone_size: once
v_call: TRBV2
d_call: .
j_call: TRBJ1-5
cdr3_aa: CASSLTALRGQPQHF

clone_size: .
v_call: TRBV28
d_call: TRBD1
j_call: TRBJ2-3
cdr3_aa: CASSAPGQDPNTQYF

clone_size: .
v_call: TRBV2
d_call: TRBD1
j_call: TRBJ1-2
cdr3_aa: CASSARTGGHGYTF

clone_size: .
v_call: TRBV5-4
d_call: TRBD1
j_call: TRBJ1-4
cdr3_aa: CASSRSGQGGEKLFF

clone_size: .
v_call: TRBV19
d_call: .
j_call: TRBJ1-1
cdr3_aa: CASSTLTSGTEAFF

clone_size: .
v_call: TRBV10-2
d_call: .
j_call: TRBJ1-5
cdr3_aa: CASSDRQGNQPQHF

clone_size: .
v_call: TRBV7-6
d_call: .
j_call: TRBJ2-3
cdr3_aa: CASSPSEGTDTQYF

clone_size: few
v_call: TRBV4-3
d_call: .
j_call: TRBJ2-7
cdr3_aa: CASSLEIYQDEQYF

clone_size: .
v_call: TRBV4-2
d_call: TRBD1
j_call: TRBJ2-7
cdr3_aa: CASSQELTRTGDFYEQYF

clone_size: .
v_call: TRBV5-6
d_call: .
j_call: TRBJ1-2
cdr3_aa: CASSLVGQSYGYTF